The 13 T cell receptor beta chains given below trace back to one sample, sequenced in a study of neoadjuvant anti-PD-1 for oral cavity cancer listed by TCRdb under 2021. Library method: the immunoSEQ multiplex PCR assay. The table comes from immuneACCESS by way of TCRdb, which keeps in-frame sequences with V and J called. Part of the clones is missing from these tables; in studies checked, under half for an unresolved V gene and the rest for unknown reasons. Within this sample are 80,000 to 95,000 clones, with 70% to 85% of them counted one time only. The top ten clones comprise 2.5% to 4% of the sample. In the paper's terms, the time point label means: before neoadjuvant nivolumab. The sequencing here drew on PBMCs, taken before nivolumab (anti-PD-1) treatment. Receptor source: a person aged 35-79 years with oral cavity squamous cell carcinoma.

V usage is TRBV2 and J usage is TRBJ2-3; 7 nucleotides agree with TRBD2. CDR3 length equals 17 residues. From germline, CDR1 is SNHLY and CDR2 FYNNEI. V gave up 7 bases and J gave up 5 bases; unmatched junction bases: 18. The CDR3 loop reads CASTPRGGSLREDTQYF. As DNA, the CDR3 is TGTGCCAGCACCCCCAGAGGCGGGAGCCTGAGGGAAGATACGCAGTATTTT.

V and J are TRBV28 and TRBJ1-4; 10 bases map to TRBD1. J lost 5 bases, V lost 3 bases, and 3 bases had no gene match. Germline CDR1 MDHEN, CDR2 SYDVKM. The CDR3 has 15 amino acids. CDR3 nucleotides: TGTGCCAGCAGTTTTTGGACAGGGGGGAATGAAAAACTGTTTTTT. Translating gives CASSFWTGGNEKLFF. The whole variable domain, filled in from reference TRBV28 and TRBJ1-4, reads DVKVTQSSRYLVKRTGEKVFLECVQDMDHENMFWYRQDPGLGLRLIYFSYDVKMKEKGDIPEGYSVSREKKERFSLILESASTNQTSMYLCASSFWTGGNEKLFFGSGTQLSVL.

The chain couples TRBV9 to TRBJ2-5, with D possibly being TRBD1 or TRBD2 (5 bases each). The CDR3 covers 14 residues. The germline V gene encodes CDR1 SGDLS and CDR2 YYNGEE. Trimming took off 0 bases at V and 5 bases at J, with 11 bases between the two ends. The CDR3 DNA is TGTGCCAGCAGCGTAGATGGGGGAAGGGAGACCCAGTACTTC. Its translation: CASSVDGGRETQYF.

The CDR3 protein is CASSSGRSNTEAFF. The CDR3 DNA follows: TGTGCCAGCAGCAGCGGACGGTCGAACACTGAAGCTTTCTTT. The chain links TRBV7-8 to TRBJ1-1; no reliable D call. V was trimmed by 5 bases and J by 1 base, leaving 11 bases between them. Germline assignment: CDR1 SGHVS and CDR2 FQNEAQ. The CDR3 consists of 14 residues.

This sequence joins TRBV7-9 and TRBJ2-3; TRBD2 agrees at 8 bases. The CDR3 covers 14 residues. CDR1 and CDR2 from the germline V gene are SEHNR and FQNEAQ (reference sequence). V was clipped by 5 bases and J by 7 bases; unmatched bases: 8. In DNA, the CDR3 is TGTGCCAGCAGCCCCACGGGAGGGCAGCATACGCAGTATTTT. This encodes CASSPTGGQHTQYF.

This chain uses TRBV6-5 with TRBJ1-1; D not certain. V shed 6 bases and J shed 8 bases, with 13 bases lying between them. Per the germline V gene, CDR1 is MNHEY and CDR2 is SVGAGI. This CDR3 comprises 12 residues. In DNA form, the CDR3 reads TGTGCCAGCAGCTACCAGGACGGGGAAGCTTTCTTT. It is translated as CASSYQDGEAFF.

This clone is medium-sized (0.01 to 0.1%) in the sample. In DNA, the CDR3 is TGTGCCAGCAGCCCGGTGGGGAGGGCGGGGACCGGGGAGCTGTTTTTT. Protein: CASSPVGRAGTGELFF. The chain carries TRBV7-3 and TRBJ2-2, with 7 bases fitting TRBD2. The germline gives CDR1 SGHTA, CDR2 FQGTGA. V was pared by 5 bases and J by 5 bases, with 11 bases of the junction left unmatched. The length of the CDR3 is 16 residues.

The CDR3 DNA is TGTGCCAGCAGCCCTGTGCAGGAGGTAAATGGCTACACCTTC. Translation: CASSPVQEVNGYTF. The chain is built from TRBV5-6 and TRBJ1-2; D not certain. Per germline, CDR1 SGHDT and CDR2 YYEEEE. The CDR3 sequence is 14 residues long. V was clipped by 4 bases and J by 6 bases, with 16 bases between them. The whole variable domain, filled in from reference TRBV5-6 and TRBJ1-2, reads DAGVTQSPTHLIKTRGQQVTLRCSPKSGHDTVSWYQQALGQGPQFIFQYYEEEERQRGNFPDRFSGHQFPNYSSELNVNALLLGDSALYLCASSPVQEVNGYTFGSGTRLTVV.

The CDR3 spells CASSLAGESYEQYF. The DNA of the CDR3 is TGCGCCAGCAGCTTGGCAGGGGAGTCCTACGAGCAGTACTTC. The chain uses TRBV5-1 and TRBJ2-7, with D maybe TRBD1 (6 bases). This CDR3 is 14 amino acids long. Trimming cost V 0 bases and J 1 base, with 8 bases left between them. Germline V gives CDR1 SGHRS, CDR2 YFSETQ.

The gene calls are TRBV19 and TRBJ1-1, with unresolved D. The length of the CDR3 is 14 residues. V was clipped by 5 bases and J by 2 bases, with 12 bases between them. Germline loops: CDR1 LNHDA, CDR2 SQIVND (reference sequence). The CDR3 loop reads CASSGRRINTEAFF. CDR3 bases: TGTGCCAGTAGTGGCAGGCGAATTAACACTGAAGCTTTCTTT. Looking up the rest from reference TRBV19 and TRBJ1-1 gives the full variable domain: DGGITQSPKYLFRKEGQNVTLSCEQNLNHDAMYWYRQDPGQGLRLIYYSQIVNDFQKGDIAEGYSVSREKKESFPLTVTSAQKNPTAFYLCASSGRRINTEAFFGQGTRLTVV.

J is TRBJ2-7 and V is TRBV5-8, with TRBD1 matching over 10 bases. J was trimmed by 5 bases and V by 1 base; bases with no gene match: 6. This CDR3 is 15 amino acids long. Germline V gene data show CDR1 as SGHTS and CDR2 as YDEGEE. In DNA, the CDR3 is TGTGCCAGCAGCTTGTTTAGGACAGGGGGTCACGAGCAGTACTTC. Translation gives CASSLFRTGGHEQYF. The full variable domain, completed using reference TRBV5-8 and TRBJ2-7, is EAGVTQSPTHLIKTRGQQATLRCSPISGHTSVYWYQQALGLGLQFLLWYDEGEERNRGNFPPRFSGRQFPNYSSELNVNALELEDSALYLCASSLFRTGGHEQYFGPGTRLTVT.

The gene calls are TRBV13 and TRBJ1-3; maybe TRBD1 (5 bases). The V end was cut by 5 bases, the J end by 9 bases, with 14 bases between. Germline V gives CDR1 PRHDT, CDR2 FYEKMQ (reference sequence). The CDR3 is 13 amino acids. DNA of the CDR3: TGTGCCAGCAGCCCCCGTGGGGGGAGCACCATATATTTT. This encodes CASSPRGGSTIYF. Full variable domain (outside the CDR3, taken from reference TRBV13 and TRBJ1-3): AAGVIQSPRHLIKEKRETATLKCYPIPRHDTVYWYQQGPGQDPQFLISFYEKMQSDKGSIPDRFSAQQFSDYHSELNMSSLELGDSALYFCASSPRGGSTIYFGEGSWLTVV.

V and J are TRBV11-2 and TRBJ2-7, with a weak D call TRBD1 (6 bases). Germline V CDR1 and CDR2: SGHAT, FQNNGV. There are 13 residues in the CDR3. V was pared by 1 base and J by 2 bases, with 6 bases between. The CDR3 DNA sequence: TGTGCCAGCAGCTTAGGGACAGCCTACGAGCAGTACTTC. This gives the protein CASSLGTAYEQYF.